This TCR beta chain is from a study of technical replicates of blood from several donors. Using immunoSEQ multiplex PCR, the repertoire was profiled, and TCRdb retains in-frame clones only, with some absent. This sample has just under 60,000 clones, with around 96% found just once. Germline values: CDR1 SNHLY, CDR2 FYNNEI. The CDR3 is made up of 17 amino acids. The ends lost 6 bases at V and 4 bases at J; junction bases unmatched: 12. The chain couples TRBV2 to TRBJ1-2, with TRBD1 matching over 12 bases. Sequenced material: PBMCs. This sequence was found in a human donor in good health. Some clones in this sample may be carry-over from other donors' samples. DNA of the CDR3: TGTGCCAGCAGGGGTGGGACAGGGGGCCTCTCAGTCTATGGCTACACCTTC. Translated: CASRGGTGGLSVYGYTF.